The 15 T cell receptor beta chains reported below all come from one sample, sequenced in a study of CD8 T cells in Susac syndrome. It was with random hexamers that 0.5 to 1 ug RNA was reverse transcribed. TCRdb itself ran the immunoSEQ multiplex PCR reads through MiXCR, one entry per CDR3 protein. The sample shows 90,000 to 150,000 distinct CDR3 sequences, about 92% of them seen only once. The sample consisted of CD4+ T cells from PBMCs. The receptors stem from a human donor with multiple sclerosis.

The J gene is TRBJ1-6, the V gene TRBV5-1; D possibly corresponds to TRBD1 (6 bases). The CDR3 sequence is 15 residues long. The V and J ends lost 2 bases and 8 bases respectively, with 14 bases between them. The germline V gene has CDR1 SGHRS and CDR2 YFSETQ. DNA for the CDR3: TGCGCCAGCAGCTTCCGGGACACCCGGGATTCACCCCTCCACTTT. Translation: CASSFRDTRDSPLHF.

The CDR3 DNA reads as TGTGCCAGCAGGGAAAGGAGCGGGGGATCCTCCTACGAGCAGTACTTC. Residues: CASRERSGGSSYEQYF. J is TRBJ2-7 and V is TRBV2; 8 bases align to TRBD2. After removal of 6 bases from V and 0 bases from J, the junction contained 10 bases not matched to a gene. CDR3 length equals 16 residues. The V gene's germline CDR1 is SNHLY and CDR2 FYNNEI.

The rearrangement joins TRBV3-1 to TRBJ2-5; 8 bases are shared with TRBD1. The CDR3 extends over 14 amino acids. The V and J ends lost 4 bases and 4 bases, in that order; junction bases with no gene match: 5. Germline V gives CDR1 LGHDT, CDR2 YNNKEL (reference sequence). In DNA, the CDR3 is TGTGCCAGCAGCCGGACAGGGCTGCGAGAGACCCAGTACTTC. This codes for CASSRTGLRETQYF.

This clonotype was counted a single time. This chain joins TRBV20-1 and TRBJ2-6; no reliable D call. With 0 bases removed from V and 0 bases from J, the gap between germline ends came to 6 bases. The CDR3 is 15 residues long. Germline V gives CDR1 DFQATT, CDR2 SNEGSKA (reference sequence). The chain's CDR3 is CSARDDGSGANVLTF. In DNA, the CDR3 is TGCAGTGCTAGAGATGACGGCTCTGGGGCCAACGTCCTGACTTTC.

V gene TRBV6-1 combines with J gene TRBJ1-1; D gene uncertain. Germline CDR1 and CDR2: MNHNS and SASEGT. Trimming removed 6 bases at V and 1 base at J, with 12 bases between. The CDR3 has 14 residues. CDR3 amino acids: CASRPQAGNTEAFF. CDR3 bases: TGTGCCAGCAGGCCCCAGGCCGGGAACACTGAAGCTTTCTTT.

The CDR3 loop reads CASSQHWREGYEQYF. The DNA for the CDR3 is TGTGCCAGCAGCCAACATTGGAGGGAAGGCTACGAGCAGTACTTC. The V call is TRBV7-9, the J call TRBJ2-7, with D possibly matching TRBD2 (6 bases). Germline V CDR1 and CDR2: SEHNR, FQNEAQ (reference sequence). V was cut by 5 bases and J by 3 bases, with 17 bases left in between. The CDR3 has 15 amino acids.

This rearrangement joins TRBV3-1 to TRBJ2-2; D gene unclear. The CDR3 is 15 residues long. V lost 0 bases and J 8 bases, leaving 13 bases between the germline ends. Germline V lookup: CDR1 LGHDT, CDR2 YNNKEL (reference sequence). CDR3 nucleotide sequence: TGTGCCAGCAGCCAAGATCTCTCTCATCCTGGGGAGCTGTTTTTT. It translates to CASSQDLSHPGELFF.

The rearrangement joins TRBV4-1 to TRBJ1-2; D unresolved. The V end lost 1 base, the J end lost 4 bases, and 10 bases lay between the germline ends. This CDR3 region has 14 residues. Germline V gives CDR1 MGHRA, CDR2 YSYEKL. The CDR3 DNA reads as TGCGCCAGCAGCCAAGGTCTAGTCGGCTATGGCTACACCTTC. This codes for CASSQGLVGYGYTF.

The CDR3 spells CASTPWGSPYGYTF. CDR3 sequence (DNA): TGTGCCAGCACCCCTTGGGGCAGTCCTTATGGCTACACCTTC. The V gene is TRBV6-1, the J gene TRBJ1-2, with D possibly matching TRBD1 (5 bases). Germline CDR1 and CDR2: MNHNS and SASEGT. V was trimmed by 7 bases and J by 5 bases, leaving 17 bases between them. The CDR3 is 14 amino acids.

This chain connects TRBV18 to TRBJ1-1; no reliable D call. Germline CDR1 and CDR2: KGHSH and LQKENI. V was pared by 3 bases and J by 0 bases, with 11 bases between. This CDR3 is 15 amino acids long. As DNA, the CDR3 is TGTGCCAGCTCACCCTCAAGGGTAATGAACACTGAAGCTTTCTTT. Encoded protein: CASSPSRVMNTEAFF.

The J gene is TRBJ2-3, the V gene TRBV7-6, with D unclear. Germline CDR1 and CDR2: SGHVS and FNYEAQ. Trimming shortened V by 5 bases and J by 2 bases, and 11 bases separated the two germline ends. The CDR3 spans 14 residues. The CDR3 reads CASSVGSYTDTQYF. For the CDR3, the DNA is TGTGCCAGCAGCGTCGGGTCCTACACAGATACGCAGTATTTT.

The V and J genes are TRBV20-1 and TRBJ2-5; 13 nucleotides align to TRBD2. The V and J ends lost 3 bases and 5 bases, in that order; junction bases with no gene match: 6. CDR3 length: 15 residues. Germline values: CDR1 DFQATT, CDR2 SNEGSKA (reference sequence). Written as DNA, the CDR3 is TGCAGTGCTAGGGAAACTAGCGGGGGGGTTGAGACCCAGTACTTC. It encodes CSARETSGGVETQYF.

This chain uses TRBV12-3 or TRBV12-4 with TRBJ2-7; D might be TRBD1 or TRBD2, each matching 7 bases. Trimming removed 6 bases at V and 7 bases at J, with 13 bases between. The CDR3 is 12 amino acids. Written as DNA, the CDR3 is TGTGCCAGCAGCCGACAGGGAGGGGAGCAGTACTTC. This translates into CASSRQGGEQYF.

V is TRBV28 and J is TRBJ1-5, with a tentative D call TRBD1 (5 bases). The CDR3 spans 15 residues. The germline V gene encodes CDR1 MDHEN and CDR2 SYDVKM. Trimming left V 6 bases short and J 3 bases short, with 15 bases between. CDR3 nucleotides: TGTGCCAGCAGGACTTCGGCAGGGTACAATCAGCCCCAGCATTTT. It specifies CASRTSAGYNQPQHF.

The J gene is TRBJ2-7, the V gene TRBV6-6, with TRBD1 matching over 9 bases. The CDR3 runs to 15 residues. The J segment lost 3 bases and the V segment lost 4 bases, leaving 7 bases of the junction unmatched. Germline assignment: CDR1 MNHNY and CDR2 SVGAGI (reference sequence). The CDR3 sequence: CASSSEDRGIYEQYF. The DNA for the CDR3 is TGTGCCAGCAGTTCGGAGGACAGGGGCATCTACGAGCAGTACTTC.